The entry below gives a single T cell receptor beta chain sequence along with its context. The antigen is unknown. Losses at the gene ends were 1 base for V and 0 bases for J; bases not matched to a gene: 3. The CDR3 is 16 amino acids. Germline-derived CDR1 and CDR2 are SGHTA and FQGNSA. TCR beta libraries were built with iRepertoire HTBI primers and Arm-PCR of CDR3 regions. In TCRdb, the multiplex PCR reads were re-called with MiXCR into one record per CDR3 protein. The data show some 450,000 distinct CDR3 sequences, less than 25% seen once. This entry is derived from a study of regulatory T cells in long-lasting Graves disease. Time point meaning: persistent/refractory GD, antithyroid drugs over 5 years with positive TRAb. After RNA was extracted from PBMCs, the TCR library was made from it. An endocrinology department in Xi'an, China, recruited the patients. A volume of about 9 milliliters of peripheral blood was collected in EDTA tubes.

Study-level points and caveats: Under persistent disease, TRBV28, TRBJ1-2 and TRBJ2-5 were used preferentially. The analysis examined peripheral blood only and excluded thyroid tissue.

The chain couples TRBV7-2 to TRBJ1-1, with 9 bases lining up with TRBD1. This specimen was peripheral blood mononuclear cells (PBMCs), taken when the disease was refractory, from a patient treated with antithyroid drugs. The receptor was derived from a female donor with Graves disease. CDR3 loop: CASSLVGQGVNTEAFF. CDR3 bases: TGTGCCAGCAGCTTAGTGGGACAGGGTGTGAACACTGAAGCTTTCTTT.